This TCR beta chain emerged from a study of blood T cell repertoires in COVID-19. Looking at the study overall: Spain, Italy and the United States supplied samples that represented acute and convalescent COVID-19. Nucleic acid was either cDNA or gDNA, and it came from T cells, B-cell-depleted T cells, or PBMCs.

Study processing details: How many nucleated cells were present was estimated from reference gene primer amplification. Produced via immunoSEQ multiplex PCR; TCRdb's table is partial and in-frame only. The V and J calls and clone size are taken from that table; D and trimming were inferred from the DNA. The sample yields more than 110,000 clones, 84% seen once. CDR1 is MNHEY, CDR2 SVGEGT, per germline. J gave up 4 bases and V 7 bases, and 7 bases lay outside the gene matches. This CDR3 has 16 residues. The receptor was derived from a human donor in a cohort sampled during active COVID-19. V is TRBV6-2 or TRBV6-3 and J is TRBJ2-5; the match to TRBD2 covers 15 bases. The sequenced material came from peripheral blood. CDR3: CASTPGLAGGAETQYF. The CDR3 bases are TGTGCCAGCACCCCGGGACTAGCGGGGGGTGCAGAGACCCAGTACTTC.